This T cell receptor (beta chain) appears in the sequencing data of a study of blood T cell repertoires in COVID-19. Study-level background: Italy, Spain and the United States were the sources of the convalescent and acute COVID-19 samples. Nucleic acid was either cDNA or gDNA, and it came from T cells, B-cell-depleted T cells, or PBMCs.

Study processing details: Counts of nucleated cells, estimated from reference gene primer amplification, were obtained. Some clones are missing from TCRdb's copy, which holds only in-frame ones; the method was immunoSEQ multiplex PCR. V and J calls plus clone size are reproduced from that table; the DNA served to infer D and trimming. The profile covers about 330,000 clones, with more than 75% appearing a single time and 1.5% to 2% taken by the ten largest. The clonotype comes from a woman between 50 and 59 years old with acute or convalescent COVID-19. Sequencing input: peripheral blood.

The CDR3 loop is CASSFGREEYNEQFF. The CDR3 bases are TGTGCCAGCAGCTTCGGGCGGGAGGAATACAATGAGCAGTTCTTC. This sequence joins TRBV5-4 and TRBJ2-1; 8 nucleotides agree with TRBD2. CDR1 is SGHNT and CDR2 is YYREEE in the germline V gene (reference sequence). V dropped 2 bases and J dropped 4; count of bases not matched to a gene: 5. This CDR3 is built from 15 residues.